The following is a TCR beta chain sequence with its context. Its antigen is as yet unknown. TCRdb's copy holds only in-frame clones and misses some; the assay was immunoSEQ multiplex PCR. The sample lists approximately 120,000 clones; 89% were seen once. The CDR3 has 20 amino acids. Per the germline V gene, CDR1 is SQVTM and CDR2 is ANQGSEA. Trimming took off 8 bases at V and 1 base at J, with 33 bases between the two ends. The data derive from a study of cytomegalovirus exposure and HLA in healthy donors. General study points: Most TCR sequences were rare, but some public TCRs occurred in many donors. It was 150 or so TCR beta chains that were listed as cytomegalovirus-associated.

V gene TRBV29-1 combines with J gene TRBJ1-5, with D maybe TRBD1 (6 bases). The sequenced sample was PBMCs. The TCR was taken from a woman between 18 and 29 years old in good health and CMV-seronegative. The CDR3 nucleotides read TGCAGCTTACCCGACCTAAACAGGGAACGGAGATATGGGAGCAATCAGCCCCAGCATTTT. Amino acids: CSLPDLNRERRYGSNQPQHF.